This T cell receptor (beta chain) was observed in a study of CXCR3-negative and CXCR3-positive naive CD8 T cells. Background on the study: With about 1.5 +/- 0.3 million reads per library, the TRB reads numbered 110 million to 150 million in total.

CDR3 length: 20 amino acids. The germline CDR1 and CDR2 sequences are SGDLS and YYNGEE. Study outcomes and limitations: CXCR3-positive naive cells had more hydrophobic TRB CDR3s than CXCR3-negative naive cells. Memory cells diverged, while naive CXCR3-positive and CXCR3-negative cells had similar TRBV-TRBJ usage. Memory CD8+ cells had much lower diversity, and both naive subsets had comparably high diversity.

The CD45RO-CCR7+CD27+CD95- phenotype denoted naive CD8+ T cells. About this clonotype: Its antigen is currently unknown.

The libraries of TRB cDNA were constructed through 5' RACE using UMI labels. TCRdb reprocessed the 5' RACE reads and stores each CDR3 protein as one record, lacking DNA. The table for this sample gives about 50,000 distinct CDR3 sequences. Sequenced material: naive CXCR3+ CD8+ T cells from blood. The subset is: CD45RO-CCR7+CD27+CD95- naive CD8+ T cells expressing CXCR3 (TNR3+). The chain joins TRBV9 to TRBJ2-1; TCRdb indicates TRBD2, and absent DNA this call remains unverified. The receptor was isolated from a human donor in good health. Some clones in this sample may be carry-over from other donors' samples. CDR3 amino acids: CASSQGGGVLLSGSYNEQFF. Combining the CDR3 with reference TRBV9 and TRBJ2-1 gives the whole variable domain DSGVTQTPKHLITATGQRVTLRCSPRSGDLSVYWYQQSLDQGLQFLIQYYNGEERAKGNILERFSAQQFPDLHSELNLSSLELGDSALYFCASSQGGGVLLSGSYNEQFFGPGTRLTVL.